The 11 T cell receptor beta chains presented below share a single source sample, sequenced in a study of cytomegalovirus exposure and HLA in healthy donors. 60 Vbeta and 13 Jbeta primers were used in PCR. The protocol was immunoSEQ multiplex PCR, while the TCRdb copy is restricted to in-frame clones and leaves out a portion. This listing includes around 50,000 clones. The sequencing sample was made of PBMCs. The receptors come from a woman in her thirties or forties in good health and CMV-seronegative.

The chain links TRBV23-1 to TRBJ1-1; 11 bases align to TRBD1. TRBV23-1 is recorded as an ORF, its role being uncertain. The J segment lost 4 bases and the V segment lost 0 bases, leaving 16 bases of the junction unmatched. The length of the CDR3 is 20 residues. The DNA for the CDR3 is TGCGCCAGCAGTCAATCTTCCCCCCGGACAGGGGGCCCTAGGGTCACTGAAGCTTTCTTT. As protein: CASSQSSPRTGGPRVTEAFF.

This chain connects TRBV23-1 to TRBJ2-2; 7 positions agree with TRBD2. TRBV23-1 is an open reading frame whose function is uncertain. V shed 4 bases, J shed 3 bases, and the junction held 5 bases outside the gene matches. CDR3 length: 15 amino acids. CDR3 bases: TGCGCCAGCAGTCGCGGGGGATTGTACACCGGGGAGCTGTTTTTT. It yields the protein CASSRGGLYTGELFF.

J is TRBJ2-5 and V is TRBV5-1, with 7 bases matching TRBD2. The V gene end was trimmed by 1 base and the J gene end by 5 bases; junction bases not matched to a gene: 8. The CDR3 extends over 15 amino acids. The germline V gene encodes CDR1 SGHRS and CDR2 YFSETQ. CDR3 residues: CASSLLSGRDETQYF. The CDR3, as DNA: TGCGCCAGCAGCTTGTTGTCAGGGAGGGATGAGACCCAGTACTTC.

The chain links TRBV5-1 to TRBJ2-5, with 7 nucleotides matching TRBD1. CDR3 length: 15 amino acids. The J segment lost 1 base and the V segment lost 0 bases, leaving 3 bases of the junction unmatched. CDR1 SGHRS and CDR2 YFSETQ come from the germline V gene. The CDR3 region is CASSLEWTGQETQYF. CDR3 coding DNA: TGCGCCAGCAGCTTGGAATGGACAGGCCAAGAGACCCAGTACTTC.

V usage is TRBV19 and J usage is TRBJ2-7; tentative D call: TRBD1 (6 bases). The V gene lost 2 bases and the J gene lost 2 bases, with 13 bases spanning the gap. The germline V gene has CDR1 LNHDA and CDR2 SQIVND (reference sequence). This CDR3 is 15 amino acids long. CDR3 DNA: TGTGCCAGTAGTATACCTACAGGGATAACCTACGAGCAGTACTTC. It yields the protein CASSIPTGITYEQYF.

The chain uses TRBV2 and TRBJ2-1; possibly TRBD2 for D (6 bases). The germline V gene has CDR1 SNHLY and CDR2 FYNNEI. V shed 8 bases and J shed 9 bases, with 14 bases lying between them. The CDR3 contains 12 residues. The CDR3 loop reads CASGGTPSEQFF. The CDR3 region has the DNA TGTGCCAGCGGCGGGACTCCAAGTGAGCAGTTCTTC. The full variable domain, its missing parts supplied by reference TRBV2 and TRBJ2-1, is EPEVTQTPSHQVTQMGQEVILRCVPISNHLYFYWYRQILGQKVEFLVSFYNNEISEKSEIFDDQFSVERPDGSNFTLKIRSTKLEDSAMYFCASGGTPSEQFFGPGTRLTVL.

This rearrangement joins TRBV18 to TRBJ2-1, with D possibly being TRBD2 (6 bases). The CDR3 loop spans 15 amino acids. V dropped 3 bases and J dropped 7 bases, with 16 bases sitting between them. Germline values: CDR1 KGHSH, CDR2 LQKENI. CDR3: CASSPPGTDANEQFF. The CDR3 region has the DNA TGTGCCAGCTCACCCCCCGGGACTGACGCTAATGAGCAGTTCTTC. The variable domain in full, with the rest retrieved from reference TRBV18 and TRBJ2-1, is NAGVMQNPRHLVRRRGQEARLRCSPMKGHSHVYWYRQLPEEGLKFMVYLQKENIIDESGMPKERFSAEFPKEGPSILRIQQVVRGDSAAYFCASSPPGTDANEQFFGPGTRLTVL.

V usage is TRBV7-2 and J usage is TRBJ2-1; TRBD2 matches 7 bases. The J segment lost 6 bases and the V segment lost 6 bases, leaving 5 bases of the junction unmatched. From germline, CDR1 is SGHTA and CDR2 FQGNSA. The CDR3 is 13 amino acids. In DNA, the CDR3 is TGTGCCAGCAGGGGGGGAGGGGTCAATGAGCAGTTCTTC. Translation: CASRGGGVNEQFF.

The chain has TRBV9 and TRBJ2-2; D not certain. CDR1 is SGDLS and CDR2 is YYNGEE in the germline V gene. This CDR3 region has 16 residues. Trimming removed 0 bases at V and 7 bases at J, with 16 bases between. CDR3 coding DNA: TGTGCCAGCAGCGTAGCTCCGACTCCTCCTGTCGGGGAGCTGTTTTTT. Translating it yields CASSVAPTPPVGELFF.

This chain links TRBV7-2 with TRBJ2-6, with D hard to call. V was cut by 5 bases and J by 2 bases, with 7 bases left in between. Germline V gene data show CDR1 as SGHTA and CDR2 as FQGNSA. The CDR3 extends over 14 amino acids. CDR3 sequence (DNA): TGTGCCAGCAGCCCCCTCCCTGGGGCCAACGTCCTGACTTTC. It encodes CASSPLPGANVLTF.

The chain combines TRBV4-2 with TRBJ1-6, with 8 bases matching TRBD1. V trimming: 0 bases; J trimming: 9 bases; junction bases outside the gene matches: 10. Germline V lookup: CDR1 LGHNA, CDR2 YNFKEQ. The CDR3 totals 17 residues. The CDR3 nucleotides read TGTGCCAGCAGCCAAGAAGGGACAGGTCGGCATGGTTCACCCCTCCACTTT. Its protein product is CASSQEGTGRHGSPLHF.